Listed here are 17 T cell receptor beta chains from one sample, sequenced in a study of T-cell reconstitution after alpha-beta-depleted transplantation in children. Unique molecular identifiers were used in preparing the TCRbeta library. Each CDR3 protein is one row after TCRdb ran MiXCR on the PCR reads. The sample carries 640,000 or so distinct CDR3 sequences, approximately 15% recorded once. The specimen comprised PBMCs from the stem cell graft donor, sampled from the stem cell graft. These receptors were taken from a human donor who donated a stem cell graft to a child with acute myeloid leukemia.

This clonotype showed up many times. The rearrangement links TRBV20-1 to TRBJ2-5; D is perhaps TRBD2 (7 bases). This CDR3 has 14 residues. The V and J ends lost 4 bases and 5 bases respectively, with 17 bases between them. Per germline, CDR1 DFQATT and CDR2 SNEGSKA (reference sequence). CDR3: CSANEGGRIETQYF. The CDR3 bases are TGCAGTGCTAACGAGGGGGGGCGAATTGAGACCCAGTACTTC.

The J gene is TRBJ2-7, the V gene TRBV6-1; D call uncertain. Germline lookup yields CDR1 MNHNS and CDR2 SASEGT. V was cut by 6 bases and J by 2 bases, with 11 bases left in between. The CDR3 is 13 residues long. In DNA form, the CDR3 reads TGTGCCAGCAGAAGATTTGGCCCCTACGAGCAGTACTTC. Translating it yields CASRRFGPYEQYF.

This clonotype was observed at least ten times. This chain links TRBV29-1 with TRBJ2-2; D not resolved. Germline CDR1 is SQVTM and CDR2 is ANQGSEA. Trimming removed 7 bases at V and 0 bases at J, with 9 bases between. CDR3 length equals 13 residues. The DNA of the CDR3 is TGCAGCGGAAGGGCTGCGAACACCGGGGAGCTGTTTTTT. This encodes CSGRAANTGELFF.

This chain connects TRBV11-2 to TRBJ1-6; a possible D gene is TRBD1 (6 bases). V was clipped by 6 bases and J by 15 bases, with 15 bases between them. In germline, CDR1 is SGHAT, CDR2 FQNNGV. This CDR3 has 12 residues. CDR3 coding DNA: TGTGCCAGCAGGGAAATGACAGGTCGCCTCCACTTT. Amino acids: CASREMTGRLHF.

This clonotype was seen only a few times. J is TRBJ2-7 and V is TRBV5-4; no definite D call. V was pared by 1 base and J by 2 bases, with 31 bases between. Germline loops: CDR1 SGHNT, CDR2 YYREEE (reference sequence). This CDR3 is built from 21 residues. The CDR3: CASSLTRMRPTLLIDPYEQYV. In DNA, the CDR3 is TGTGCCAGCAGCTTGACAAGAATGAGACCAACTCTTCTAATTGATCCCTACGAGCAGTACGTC.

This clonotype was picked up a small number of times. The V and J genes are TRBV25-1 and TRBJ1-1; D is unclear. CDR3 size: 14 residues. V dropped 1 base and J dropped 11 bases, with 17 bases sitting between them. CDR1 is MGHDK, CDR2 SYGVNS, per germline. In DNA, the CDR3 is TGTGCCAGCAGTGAATCTTTGGCGGAGCCCGAGGCTTTCTTT. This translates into CASSESLAEPEAFF.

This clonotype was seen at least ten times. The CDR3 region is CASSPDYEQYF. CDR3 bases: TGTGCCAGCAGTCCGGACTACGAGCAGTACTTC. This sequence joins TRBV12-3 or TRBV12-4 and TRBJ2-7; no clear D. The CDR3 is 11 residues long. Trimming removed 5 bases from V and 3 bases from J, with 5 bases in between.

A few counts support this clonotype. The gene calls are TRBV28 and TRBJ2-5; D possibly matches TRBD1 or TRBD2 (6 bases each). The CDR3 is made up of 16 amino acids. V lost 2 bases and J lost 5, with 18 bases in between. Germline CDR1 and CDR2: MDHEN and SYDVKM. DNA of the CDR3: TGTGCCAGCAGTTTACCCGCGTCAGGGGAGGTGGAGACCCAGTACTTC. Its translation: CASSLPASGEVETQYF.

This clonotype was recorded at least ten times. CDR3 sequence (DNA): TGTGCCAGCAGTAAACGGGGTTCCTACGAGCAGTACTTC. Amino acids: CASSKRGSYEQYF. This sequence joins TRBV6-1 and TRBJ2-7; D may be TRBD2 (5 bases). Germline CDR1 reads MNHNS; CDR2 reads SASEGT. This CDR3 comprises 13 residues. V was trimmed by 5 bases and J by 1 base, leaving 9 bases between them.

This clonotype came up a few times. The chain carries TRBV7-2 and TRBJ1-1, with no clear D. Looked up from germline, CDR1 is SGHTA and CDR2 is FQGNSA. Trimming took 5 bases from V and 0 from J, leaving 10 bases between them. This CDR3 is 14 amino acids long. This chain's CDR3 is CASSQERVNTEAFF. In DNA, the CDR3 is TGTGCCAGCAGCCAAGAACGGGTGAACACTGAAGCTTTCTTT.

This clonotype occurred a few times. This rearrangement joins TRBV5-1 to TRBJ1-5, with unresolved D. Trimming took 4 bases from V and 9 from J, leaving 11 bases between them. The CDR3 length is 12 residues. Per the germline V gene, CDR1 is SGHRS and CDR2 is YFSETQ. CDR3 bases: TGCGCCAGCAGCGAGCCTGGAGGGCCCCAGCATTTT. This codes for CASSEPGGPQHF. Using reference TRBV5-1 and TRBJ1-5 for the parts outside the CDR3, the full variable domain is KAGVTQTPRYLIKTRGQQVTLSCSPISGHRSVSWYQQTPGQGLQFLFEYFSETQRNKGNFPGRFSGRQFSNSRSEMNVSTLELGDSALYLCASSEPGGPQHFGDGTRLSIL.

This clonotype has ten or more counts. The CDR3 DNA reads as TGTGCCAGCAGTCCGGAAATATACGGCTACACCTTC. This codes for CASSPEIYGYTF. The chain carries TRBV12-3 or TRBV12-4 and TRBJ1-2; the D is unclear. The CDR3 has 12 amino acids. V shed 5 bases and J shed 8 bases, with 12 bases lying between them.

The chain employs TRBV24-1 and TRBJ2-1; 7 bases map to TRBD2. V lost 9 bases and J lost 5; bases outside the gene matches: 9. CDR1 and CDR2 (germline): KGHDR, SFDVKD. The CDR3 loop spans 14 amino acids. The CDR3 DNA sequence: TGTGCCACCGGTCGGGCTAGCGGACACAATGAGCAGTTCTTC. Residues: CATGRASGHNEQFF.

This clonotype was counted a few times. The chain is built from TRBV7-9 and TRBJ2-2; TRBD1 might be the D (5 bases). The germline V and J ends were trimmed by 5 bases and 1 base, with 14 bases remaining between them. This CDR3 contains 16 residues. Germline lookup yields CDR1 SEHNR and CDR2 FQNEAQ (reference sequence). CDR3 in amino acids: CASSRTGRKNTGELFF. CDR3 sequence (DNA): TGTGCCAGCAGCCGTACAGGCAGGAAGAACACCGGGGAGCTGTTTTTT.

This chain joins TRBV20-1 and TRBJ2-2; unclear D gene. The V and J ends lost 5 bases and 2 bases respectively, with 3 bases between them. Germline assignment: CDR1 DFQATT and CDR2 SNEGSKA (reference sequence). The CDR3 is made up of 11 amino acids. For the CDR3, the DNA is TGCAGTGCTGTAAACACCGGGGAGCTGTTTTTT. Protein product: CSAVNTGELFF.

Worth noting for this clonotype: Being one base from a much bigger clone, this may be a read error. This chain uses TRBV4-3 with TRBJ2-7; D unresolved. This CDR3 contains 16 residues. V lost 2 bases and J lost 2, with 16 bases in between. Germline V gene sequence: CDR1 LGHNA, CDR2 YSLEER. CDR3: CASSQLWDSQTYEQYF. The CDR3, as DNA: TGCGCCAGCAGCCAACTTTGGGATAGCCAGACCTACGAGCAGTACTTC.

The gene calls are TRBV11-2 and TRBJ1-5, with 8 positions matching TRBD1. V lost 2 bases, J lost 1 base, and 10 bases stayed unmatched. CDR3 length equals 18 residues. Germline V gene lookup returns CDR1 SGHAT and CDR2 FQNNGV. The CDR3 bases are TGTGCCAGCAGCTTACGGGGGACAGGTCTATCGAGCAATCAGCCCCAGCATTTT. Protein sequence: CASSLRGTGLSSNQPQHF.